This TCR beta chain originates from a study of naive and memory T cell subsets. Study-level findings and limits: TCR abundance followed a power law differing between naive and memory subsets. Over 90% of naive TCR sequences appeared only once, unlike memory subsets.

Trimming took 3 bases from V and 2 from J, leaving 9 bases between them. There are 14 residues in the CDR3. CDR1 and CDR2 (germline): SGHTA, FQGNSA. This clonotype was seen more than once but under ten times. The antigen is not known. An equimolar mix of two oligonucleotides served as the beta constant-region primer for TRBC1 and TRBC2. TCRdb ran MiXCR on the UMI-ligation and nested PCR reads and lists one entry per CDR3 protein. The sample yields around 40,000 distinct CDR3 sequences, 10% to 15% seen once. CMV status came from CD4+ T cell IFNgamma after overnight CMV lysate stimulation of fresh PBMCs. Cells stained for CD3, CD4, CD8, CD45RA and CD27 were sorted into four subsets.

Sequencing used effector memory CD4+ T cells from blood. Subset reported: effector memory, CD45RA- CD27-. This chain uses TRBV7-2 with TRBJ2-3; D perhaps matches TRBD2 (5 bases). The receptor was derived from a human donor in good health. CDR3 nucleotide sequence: TGTGCCAGCAGCTTGAGGAGGACCACAGATACGCAGTATTTT. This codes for CASSLRRTTDTQYF.